The present T cell receptor beta chain was sequenced within a study of T cell responses to AZD1222 COVID-19 vaccine (dated by TCRdb to the early 2020s). With respect to the entire study: TCR sequencing was performed for roughly 240 trial participants, of whom around 200 were given two doses of AZD1222 and some 26 were given two doses of MenACWY control vaccine. Trial participants were enrolled into age subgroups of 18-55, 56-69 and 70-plus years, which contained about 150, 28 and 57 TCR-sequenced participants, respectively. The paper's findings and limits, for the study overall: Most participants were white British and females outnumbered males, and the authors suggested that clonal diversity may have been underestimated. The vaccine-associated CD4 TCRs covered the entire spike protein, and the dominant responses fell in regions 160-218 and 743-854. No day 14 peak-response samples were available, so repertoires were characterized only after the peak T cell response. Conclusions about previously exposed vaccinees are limited, since just five to seven AZD1222 recipients were seropositive for SARS-CoV-2 at baseline. Nearly half of unique spike-specific TCRs reportedly recognized epitopes outside regions mutated in the B.1.351 and B.1.1.7 variants. After two AZD1222 doses, spike-specific TCR breadth and depth were significantly higher than at day 0 and than in MenACWY recipients. In the small 56-69-year group, the increase in depth fell short of significance, most likely because of low power.

CDR1 and CDR2 (LGHDT, YNNKEL) derive from the germline V gene (reference sequence). The CDR3 measures 18 amino acids from cysteine to phenylalanine. Kept here is only the CDR3 DNA, which spans 54 bases and is read in frame from base 1. Trimmed from V: 4 bases; trimmed from J: 7 bases; junction bases lacking a gene match: 21. The CDR3 regions of human TCRbeta chains were analyzed by immunosequencing. In the original analysis: Repertoire TCRs were checked for matches against a reference library of SARS-CoV-2-specific TCRs that had been generated using the MIRA antigen-specificity platform. Breadth was defined as the fraction of unique TCRs that were SARS-CoV-2-associated. Depth was defined as the fraction of total T cells that were SARS-CoV-2-associated. Using the MIRA data, each spike-specific TCR was assigned both to the spike region to which the TCR was reactive and to a CD4 or CD8 class. Log10-transformed breadth and depth values were compared by one-way ANOVA with Sidak's multiple comparisons tests. Not all clones reach the TCRdb copy of this immuneACCESS table, which keeps in-frame sequences only. Checked studies attribute under half of the gap to unresolved V genes and leave the rest unexplained. That table supplies the V and J calls and clone size; D and trimming were determined from the DNA. Across this sample there are some 99,000 clones, with about four fifths seen only once. The biggest ten clones account for around 14% of the sample.

As to this clone: This clone's antigen is unknown. The record has no base qualities; no much larger clone is one base away.

Read against the paper, the sample's time point label means: about 28 days (+/-7) after the second vaccine dose. AZD1222 recipients given second doses at about 4 weeks or at about 12 weeks were pooled, since spike-specific TCR depth and breadth were not found to differ between the two schedules. Vaccinee samples were obtained from the UK trials COV001 and COV002, which included a single-blind randomized controlled phase 2/3 trial of AZD1222 (ChAdOx1 nCoV-19) in healthy adults. Trial participant PBMC samples were collected at day 0 and day 28 after the second dose for TCRbeta chain sequencing. The sample here was peripheral blood, taken 28 days after the second AZD1222 dose. The origin of this receptor is an adult who received the AZD1222 COVID-19 vaccine. The V and J segments used are TRBV3-1 (or the pseudogene TRBV3-2) and TRBJ2-5, with 7 junctional bases fitting TRBD1. The CDR3 protein: CASSPSPGQKNTNGTQYF. DNA sequence: TGTGCCAGCAGCCCATCACCGGGACAGAAAAACACAAACGGGACCCAGTACTTC.